This is a list of T cell receptor beta chains from one sample in a study of OX40 agonist ivuxolimab in advanced cancers. Assay: immunoSEQ multiplex PCR; the TCRdb copy retains only in-frame clones and omits some. Among tens of thousands of clones listed, around four fifths were seen once. Material: CD4+ or CD8+ T cells sorted from blood, obtained in a trial of the OX40 agonist ivuxolimab. The receptors stem from an adult with an advanced solid tumor such as melanoma, head and neck, liver or kidney cancer. Both conserved end residues are part of each CDR3. A D gene is named only where the DNA matches it firmly. Not every row has a clone size; where given, it reads once, few, many or a size class.

clone size	V gene	D gene	J gene	CDR3 DNA	CDR3 protein
-	TRBV7-9	-	TRBJ1-3	TGTGCCAGCAGCTTATCGGGCTCTGGAAACACCATATATTTT	CASSLSGSGNTIYF
-	TRBV30	TRBD2	TRBJ2-3	TGTGCCTGGAGTCGCGGCGGGAGAAGCACAGATACGCAGTATTTT	CAWSRGGRSTDTQYF
-	TRBV7-9	-	TRBJ2-6	TGTGCCAGCAGCTTAGGGAGAGGTGGGGCCAACGTCCTGACTTTC	CASSLGRGGANVLTF
few	TRBV7-2	-	TRBJ2-7	TGTGCCAGCAGCCTTAGACGGACTCCGAGCTCCTACGAGCAGTACTTC	CASSLRRTPSSYEQYF
-	TRBV18	TRBD1	TRBJ1-3	TGTGCCAGCTCACGGGACAGGGTAAACGCTGGAAACACCATATATTTT	CASSRDRVNAGNTIYF
few	TRBV27	-	TRBJ1-1	TGTGCCAGCAGTTTCCACAGGGCGACCACTGAAGCTTTCTTT	CASSFHRATTEAFF
-	TRBV4-2	TRBD1	TRBJ2-7	TGTGCCAGCAGCGTGACAGGGGGCCACGAGCAGTACTTC	CASSVTGGHEQYF
-	TRBV11-3	TRBD1	TRBJ1-1	TGTGCCAGCAGGGCGACAGGGGTGGGCTGGGTAGGTTTGACTGAAGCTTTCTTT	CASRATGVGWVGLTEAFF
-	TRBV5-1	TRBD1	TRBJ2-6	TGCGCCAGCAGCCCGATGACAGGGGTGGCCCTCTCTGGGGCCAACGTCCTGACTTTC	CASSPMTGVALSGANVLTF
-	TRBV28	-	TRBJ2-7	TGTGCCAGCAGCCTTTTCGGCGTCGGGGGCCCTTCCTACGAGCAGTACTTC	CASSLFGVGGPSYEQYF
once	TRBV12-5	TRBD1	TRBJ1-1	TGTGCTAGTGGGAATACAGGGGCACTATTAATGAACACTGAAGCTTTCTTT	CASGNTGALLMNTEAFF
once	TRBV19	-	TRBJ2-5	TGTGCCAGTGTTGCCCGGGCCGGGCAAGAGACCCAGTACTTC	CASVARAGQETQYF
-	TRBV20-1	-	TRBJ1-1	TGCAGTGCCATGATGAACACTGAAGCTTTCTTT	CSAMMNTEAFF
-	TRBV30	-	TRBJ2-2	TGTGCCTGGAAGAGGATGGCAGTAAACACCGGGGAGCTGTTTTTT	CAWKRMAVNTGELFF
-	TRBV20-1	-	TRBJ2-5	TGCAGTGCTAGAGATCCAAATGCCGGGTACTTC	CSARDPNAGYF
few	TRBV7-6	-	TRBJ1-3	TGTGCCAGCACCCTTGGCCCCGGGAACACCATATATTTT	CASTLGPGNTIYF
-	TRBV14	-	TRBJ1-2	TGTGCCAGCAGCCAACATAGGACCCAGGCTCCTGGCTACACCTTC	CASSQHRTQAPGYTF
-	TRBV18	TRBD2	TRBJ2-1	TGTGCCAGCTCACCAGCGAGTCCGGGACTAAAGTTCTTC	CASSPASPGLKFF
-	TRBV4-1	-	TRBJ1-5	TGCGCCAGCAGCCAAGATATGGCGAACCCAGGGCAGCCCCAGCATTTT	CASSQDMANPGQPQHF
-	TRBV18	-	TRBJ2-1	TGTGCCAGCTCACGCGGACTGGTCGGGCTTGAGCAGTTCTTC	CASSRGLVGLEQFF
-	TRBV7-2	-	TRBJ1-1	TGTGCCAGCAGCACAGACAGTATGAACACTGAAGCTTTCTTT	CASSTDSMNTEAFF
-	TRBV6-5	-	TRBJ2-4	TGTGCCAGCAAGTTAGACCGACGGCCAAAAAACATTCAGTACTTC	CASKLDRRPKNIQYF
-	TRBV7-3	TRBD1	TRBJ2-7	TGTGCCAGCAGCCCAGTGGGACAGGGTGCTACCGAGCAGTACTTC	CASSPVGQGATEQYF
-	TRBV5-4	TRBD2	TRBJ2-1	TGTGCCATGCTAGCGGGAGGACCTTGGAGTATCGGTGAGCAGTTCTTC	CAMLAGGPWSIGEQFF
-	TRBV5-6	-	TRBJ2-2	TGTGCCAGCACCGCCATTAATAGGGGCCGGGAGCTGTTTTTT	CASTAINRGRELFF
-	TRBV7-2	TRBD2	TRBJ2-3	TGTGCCAGCAGCACCGGACTAGCGGGGATCACAGATACGCAGTATTTT	CASSTGLAGITDTQYF
-	TRBV12-5	-	TRBJ1-2	TGTGCTAGTGCCAGGGAGACTAACTATGGCTACACCTTC	CASARETNYGYTF
-	TRBV5-1	TRBD2	TRBJ2-1	TGCGCCAGCAGCTTGGGTACTAGCGGGAGGGCCCCTGAGCAGTTCTTC	CASSLGTSGRAPEQFF
-	TRBV4-3	-	TRBJ2-2	TGCGCCAGCAGCCAAGATAACGGGCCAGGGGTCGGGGAGCTGTTTTTT	CASSQDNGPGVGELFF
-	TRBV11-3	TRBD2	TRBJ2-2	TGTGCCAGCAGCTTGTATAGCGGGAAGGGCACCGGGGAGCTGTTTTTT	CASSLYSGKGTGELFF
-	TRBV5-4	-	TRBJ2-7	TGTGCCAGCAGCTTGTCTACTTTAGGGGAGCAGTACTTC	CASSLSTLGEQYF
-	TRBV6-5	-	TRBJ1-1	TGTGCCAGCAGTCCGTACACTGAAGCTTTCTTT	CASSPYTEAFF
-	TRBV7-3	-	TRBJ1-2	TGTGCCAGCAGCTTATCAGGCGGCGCTAACTATGGCTACACCTTC	CASSLSGGANYGYTF
-	TRBV13	TRBD1	TRBJ1-1	TGTGCCAGCAGCTTAGGGGTACAGGGGAGGGCTGAAGCTTTCTTT	CASSLGVQGRAEAFF
-	TRBV19	-	TRBJ1-6	TGTGCCAGTAGTATAGGGGAGACAGCAAATTCACCCCTCCACTTT	CASSIGETANSPLHF
few	TRBV7-2	TRBD1	TRBJ1-2	TGTGCCAGCAGCCGTCGAACCGGGACAGGGGGTAGTTATGGCTATGGCTACACCTTC	CASSRRTGTGGSYGYGYTF
once	TRBV6-6	-	TRBJ1-5	TGTGCCAGCAACAACGGTTATCAGCCCCAGCATTTT	CASNNGYQPQHF
-	TRBV27	-	TRBJ2-3	TGTGCCAGCAGTCCGCCCGACCCATATTCCACAGATACGCAGTATTTT	CASSPPDPYSTDTQYF
-	TRBV7-9	-	TRBJ2-3	TGTGCCAGCAGCTTACAAGATACGCAGTATTTT	CASSLQDTQYF
once	TRBV7-2	-	TRBJ1-1	TGTGCCAGCACCCATAGCGGGATGAACACTGAAGCTTTCTTT	CASTHSGMNTEAFF
-	TRBV9	-	TRBJ2-2	TGTGCCAGCAGCGTAGCCAGGACAGAGGTCATCACCGGGGAGCTGTTTTTT	CASSVARTEVITGELFF
-	TRBV10-3	TRBD2	TRBJ2-5	TGTGCCATCAGTGTATCAAGCGGGGTGGAGACCCAGTACTTC	CAISVSSGVETQYF
once	TRBV2	-	TRBJ2-5	TGTGCCAGCAGTGATATGAAAGGGACTCGGCTCCAAGAGACCCAGTACTTC	CASSDMKGTRLQETQYF